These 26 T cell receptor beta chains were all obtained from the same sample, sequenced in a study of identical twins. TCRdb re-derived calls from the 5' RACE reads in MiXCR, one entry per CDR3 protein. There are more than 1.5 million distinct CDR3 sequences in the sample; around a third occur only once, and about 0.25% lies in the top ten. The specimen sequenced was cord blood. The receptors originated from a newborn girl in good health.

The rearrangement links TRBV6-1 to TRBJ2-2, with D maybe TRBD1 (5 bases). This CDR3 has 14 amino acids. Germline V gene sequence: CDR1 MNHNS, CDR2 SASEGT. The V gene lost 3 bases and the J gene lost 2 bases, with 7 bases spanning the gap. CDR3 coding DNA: TGTGCCAGCAGTGAGCAGGGTAACACCGGGGAGCTGTTTTTT. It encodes CASSEQGNTGELFF.

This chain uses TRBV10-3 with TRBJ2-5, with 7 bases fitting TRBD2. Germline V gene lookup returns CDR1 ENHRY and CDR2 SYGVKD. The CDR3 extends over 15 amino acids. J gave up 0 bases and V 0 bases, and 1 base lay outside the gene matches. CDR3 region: CAISESSGYQETQYF. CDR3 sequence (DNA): TGTGCCATCAGTGAGTCTAGCGGGTACCAAGAGACCCAGTACTTC.

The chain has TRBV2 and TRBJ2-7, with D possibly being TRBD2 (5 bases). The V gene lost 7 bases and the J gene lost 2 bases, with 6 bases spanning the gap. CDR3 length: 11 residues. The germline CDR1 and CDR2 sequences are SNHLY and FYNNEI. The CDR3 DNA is TGTGCCAGCAAACTAGCCTACGAGCAGTACTTC. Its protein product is CASKLAYEQYF.

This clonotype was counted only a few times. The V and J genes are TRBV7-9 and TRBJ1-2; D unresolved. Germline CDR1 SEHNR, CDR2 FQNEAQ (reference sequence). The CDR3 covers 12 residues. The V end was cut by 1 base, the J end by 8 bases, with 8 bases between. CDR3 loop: CASSLEAWGYTF. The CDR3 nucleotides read TGTGCCAGCAGCTTAGAAGCGTGGGGCTACACCTTC.

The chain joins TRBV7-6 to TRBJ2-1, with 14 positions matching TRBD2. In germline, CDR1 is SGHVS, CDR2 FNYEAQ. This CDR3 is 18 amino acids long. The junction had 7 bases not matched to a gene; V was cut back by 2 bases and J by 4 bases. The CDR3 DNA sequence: TGTGCCAGCAGCTTAAGACTAGCGGGGGGGATCCCGTACAATGAGCAGTTCTTC. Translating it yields CASSLRLAGGIPYNEQFF.

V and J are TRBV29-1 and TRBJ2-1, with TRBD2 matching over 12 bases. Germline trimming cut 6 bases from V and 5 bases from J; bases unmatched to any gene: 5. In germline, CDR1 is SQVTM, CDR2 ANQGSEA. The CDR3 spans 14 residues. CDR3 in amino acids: CSVASGRADNEQFF. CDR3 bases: TGCAGCGTCGCTAGCGGGAGGGCCGACAATGAGCAGTTCTTC.

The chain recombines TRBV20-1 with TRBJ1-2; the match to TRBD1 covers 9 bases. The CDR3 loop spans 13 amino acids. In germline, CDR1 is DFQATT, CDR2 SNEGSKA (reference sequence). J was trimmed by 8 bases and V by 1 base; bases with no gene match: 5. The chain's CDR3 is CSARGDRVSGYTF. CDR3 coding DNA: TGCAGTGCTAGAGGGGACAGGGTGAGCGGCTACACCTTC.

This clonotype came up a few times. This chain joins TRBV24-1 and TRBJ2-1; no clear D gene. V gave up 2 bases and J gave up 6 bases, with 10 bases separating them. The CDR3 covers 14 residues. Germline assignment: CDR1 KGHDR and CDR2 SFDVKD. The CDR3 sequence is CATSDWKAINEQFF. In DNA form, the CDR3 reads TGTGCCACCAGTGATTGGAAAGCGATCAATGAGCAGTTCTTC.

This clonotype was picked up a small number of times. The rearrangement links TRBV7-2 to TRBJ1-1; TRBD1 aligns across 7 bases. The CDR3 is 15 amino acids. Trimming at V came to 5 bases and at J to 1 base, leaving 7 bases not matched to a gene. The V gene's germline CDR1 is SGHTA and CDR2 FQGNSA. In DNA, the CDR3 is TGTGCCAGCAGCCCAGAGGGGGCCCAGAACACTGAAGCTTTCTTT. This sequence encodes CASSPEGAQNTEAFF. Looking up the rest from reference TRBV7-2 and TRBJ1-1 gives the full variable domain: GAGVSQSPSNKVTEKGKDVELRCDPISGHTALYWYRQSLGQGLEFLIYFQGNSAPDKSGLPSDRFSAERTGGSVSTLTIQRTQQEDSAVYLCASSPEGAQNTEAFFGQGTRLTVV.

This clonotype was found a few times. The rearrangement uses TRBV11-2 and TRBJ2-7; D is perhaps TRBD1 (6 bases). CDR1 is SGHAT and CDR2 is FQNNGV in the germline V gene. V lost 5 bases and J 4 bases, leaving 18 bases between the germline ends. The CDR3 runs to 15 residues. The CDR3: CASSLALRDKYEQYF. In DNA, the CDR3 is TGTGCCAGCAGCCTCGCCTTAAGGGACAAATACGAGCAGTACTTC.

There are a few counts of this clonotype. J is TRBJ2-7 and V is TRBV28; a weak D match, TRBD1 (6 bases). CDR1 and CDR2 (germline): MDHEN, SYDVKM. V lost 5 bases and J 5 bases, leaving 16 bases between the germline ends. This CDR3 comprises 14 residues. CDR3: CASSVPRGMNEQYF. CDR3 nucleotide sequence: TGTGCCAGCAGTGTCCCCAGGGGAATGAACGAGCAGTACTTC.

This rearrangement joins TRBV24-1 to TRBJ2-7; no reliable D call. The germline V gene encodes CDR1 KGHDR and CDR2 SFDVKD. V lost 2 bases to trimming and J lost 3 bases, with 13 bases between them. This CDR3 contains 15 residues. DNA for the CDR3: TGTGCCACCAGTGATTCCCCGGGTCCTAACTACGAGCAGTACTTC. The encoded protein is CATSDSPGPNYEQYF.

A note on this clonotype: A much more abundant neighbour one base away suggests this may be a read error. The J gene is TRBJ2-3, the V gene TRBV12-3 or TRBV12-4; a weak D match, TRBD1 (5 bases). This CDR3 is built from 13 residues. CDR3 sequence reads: CASSFPDTDAQYF. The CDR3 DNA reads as TGTGCCAGCAGTTTCCCGGACACAGATGCGCAGTATTTT.

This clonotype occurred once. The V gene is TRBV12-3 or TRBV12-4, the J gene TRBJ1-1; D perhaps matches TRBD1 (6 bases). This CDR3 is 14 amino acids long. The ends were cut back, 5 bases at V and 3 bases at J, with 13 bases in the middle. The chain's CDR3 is CASSRQQGYTEAFF. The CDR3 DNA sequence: TGTGCCAGCAGTCGACAACAGGGTTACACTGAAGCTTTCTTT.

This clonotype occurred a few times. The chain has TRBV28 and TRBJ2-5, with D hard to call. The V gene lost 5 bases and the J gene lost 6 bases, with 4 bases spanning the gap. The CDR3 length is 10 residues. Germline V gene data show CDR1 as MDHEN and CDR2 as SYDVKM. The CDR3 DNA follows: TGTGCCAGCAGTCGAAAGACCCAGTACTTC. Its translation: CASSRKTQYF.

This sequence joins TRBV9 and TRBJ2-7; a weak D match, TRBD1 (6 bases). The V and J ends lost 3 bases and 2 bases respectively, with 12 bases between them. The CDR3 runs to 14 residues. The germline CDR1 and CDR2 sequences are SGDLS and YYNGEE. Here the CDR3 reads CASSATGATYEQYF. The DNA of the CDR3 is TGTGCCAGCAGCGCGACAGGAGCCACCTACGAGCAGTACTTC.

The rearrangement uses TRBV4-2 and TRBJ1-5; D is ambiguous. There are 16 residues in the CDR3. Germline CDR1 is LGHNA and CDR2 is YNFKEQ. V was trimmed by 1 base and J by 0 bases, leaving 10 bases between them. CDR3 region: CASSQGLTPSNQPQHF. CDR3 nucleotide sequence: TGTGCCAGCAGCCAAGGGTTGACTCCTAGCAATCAGCCCCAGCATTTT.

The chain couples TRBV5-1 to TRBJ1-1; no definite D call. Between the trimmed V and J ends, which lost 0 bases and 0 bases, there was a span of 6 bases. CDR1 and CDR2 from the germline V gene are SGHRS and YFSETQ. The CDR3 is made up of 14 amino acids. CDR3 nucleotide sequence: TGCGCCAGCAGCTTGGACAAAATGAACACTGAAGCTTTCTTT. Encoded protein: CASSLDKMNTEAFF.

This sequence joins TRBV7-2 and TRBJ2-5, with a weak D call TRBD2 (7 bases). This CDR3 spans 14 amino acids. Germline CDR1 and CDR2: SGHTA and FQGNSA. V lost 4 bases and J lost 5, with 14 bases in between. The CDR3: CASSWRRGGETQYF. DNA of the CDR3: TGTGCCAGCAGCTGGCGTAGGGGGGGGGAGACCCAGTACTTC.

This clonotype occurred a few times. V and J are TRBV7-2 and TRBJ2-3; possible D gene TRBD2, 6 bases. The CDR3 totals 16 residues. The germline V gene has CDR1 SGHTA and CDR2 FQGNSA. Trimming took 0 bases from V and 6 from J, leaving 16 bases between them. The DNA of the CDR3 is TGTGCCAGCAGCTTAGCGGGGGGTGCTATTGGGGATACGCAGTATTTT. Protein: CASSLAGGAIGDTQYF.

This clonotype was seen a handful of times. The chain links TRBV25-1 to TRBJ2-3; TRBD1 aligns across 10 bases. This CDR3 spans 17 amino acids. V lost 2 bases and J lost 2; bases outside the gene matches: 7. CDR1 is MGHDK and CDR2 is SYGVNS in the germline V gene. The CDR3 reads CASSEGGTGVLTDTQYF. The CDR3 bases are TGTGCCAGCAGTGAAGGAGGGACAGGGGTCCTCACAGATACGCAGTATTTT.

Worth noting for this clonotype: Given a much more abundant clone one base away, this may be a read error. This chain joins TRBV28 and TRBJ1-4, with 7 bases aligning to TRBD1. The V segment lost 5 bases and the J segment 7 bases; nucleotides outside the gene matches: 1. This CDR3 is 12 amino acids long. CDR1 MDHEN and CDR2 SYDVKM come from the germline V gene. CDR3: CASSNRGEKLFF. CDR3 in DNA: TGTGCCAGCAGTAACAGGGGTGAAAAACTGTTTTTT.

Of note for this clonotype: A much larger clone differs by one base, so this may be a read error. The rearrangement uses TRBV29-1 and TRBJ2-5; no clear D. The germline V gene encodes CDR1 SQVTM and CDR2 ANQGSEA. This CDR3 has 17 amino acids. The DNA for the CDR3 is TGCAGCGCTGAAGATCCCGGTTATGTGGGGAATCGAGAGACCCAGTACTTC. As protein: CSAEDPGYVGNRETQYF.

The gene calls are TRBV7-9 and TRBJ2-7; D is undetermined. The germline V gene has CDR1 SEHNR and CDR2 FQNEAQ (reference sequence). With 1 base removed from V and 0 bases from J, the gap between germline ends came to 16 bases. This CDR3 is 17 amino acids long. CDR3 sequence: CASSLGVSGGNSYEQYF. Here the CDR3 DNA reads TGTGCCAGCAGCTTAGGTGTATCCGGTGGGAACTCCTACGAGCAGTACTTC.

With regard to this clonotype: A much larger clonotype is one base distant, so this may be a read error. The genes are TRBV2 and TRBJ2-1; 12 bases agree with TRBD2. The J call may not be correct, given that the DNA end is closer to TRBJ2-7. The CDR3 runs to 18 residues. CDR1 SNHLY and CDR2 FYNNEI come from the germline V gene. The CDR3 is CASSETLAGGPEYNEQYF. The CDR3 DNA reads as TGTGCCAGCAGTGAAACCCTAGCGGGGGGGCCGGAGTACAATGAGCAGTACTTC.

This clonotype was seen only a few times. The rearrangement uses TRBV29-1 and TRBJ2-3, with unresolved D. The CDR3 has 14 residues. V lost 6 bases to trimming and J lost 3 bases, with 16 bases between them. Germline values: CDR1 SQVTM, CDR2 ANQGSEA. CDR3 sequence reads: CSVPTSIGTDTQYF. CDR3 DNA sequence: TGCAGCGTCCCAACTTCGATCGGTACAGATACGCAGTATTTT.